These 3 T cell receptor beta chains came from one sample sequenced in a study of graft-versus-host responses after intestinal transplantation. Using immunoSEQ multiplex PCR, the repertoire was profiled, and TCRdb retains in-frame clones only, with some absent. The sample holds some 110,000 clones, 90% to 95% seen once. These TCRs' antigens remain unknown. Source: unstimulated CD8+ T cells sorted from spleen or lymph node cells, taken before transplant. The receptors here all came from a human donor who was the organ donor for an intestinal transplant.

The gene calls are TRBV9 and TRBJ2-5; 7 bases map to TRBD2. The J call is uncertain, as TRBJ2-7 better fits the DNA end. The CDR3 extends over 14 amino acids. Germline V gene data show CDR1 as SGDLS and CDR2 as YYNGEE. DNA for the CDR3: TGTGCCAGCAGCCCGGGGGGAGGGATTAACGAGCAGTACTTC. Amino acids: CASSPGGGINEQYF.

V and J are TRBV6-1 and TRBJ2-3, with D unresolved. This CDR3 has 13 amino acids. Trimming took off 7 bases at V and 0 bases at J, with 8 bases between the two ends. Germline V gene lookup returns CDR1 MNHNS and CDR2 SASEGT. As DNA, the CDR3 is TGTGCCAGCATTCCGGACAGCACAGATACGCAGTATTTT. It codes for CASIPDSTDTQYF.

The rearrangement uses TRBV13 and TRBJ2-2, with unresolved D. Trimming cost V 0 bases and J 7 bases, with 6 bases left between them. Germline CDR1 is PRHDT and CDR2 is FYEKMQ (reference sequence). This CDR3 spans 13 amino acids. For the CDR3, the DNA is TGTGCCAGCAGCTTAGGACAGATCGGGGAGCTGTTTTTT. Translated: CASSLGQIGELFF.